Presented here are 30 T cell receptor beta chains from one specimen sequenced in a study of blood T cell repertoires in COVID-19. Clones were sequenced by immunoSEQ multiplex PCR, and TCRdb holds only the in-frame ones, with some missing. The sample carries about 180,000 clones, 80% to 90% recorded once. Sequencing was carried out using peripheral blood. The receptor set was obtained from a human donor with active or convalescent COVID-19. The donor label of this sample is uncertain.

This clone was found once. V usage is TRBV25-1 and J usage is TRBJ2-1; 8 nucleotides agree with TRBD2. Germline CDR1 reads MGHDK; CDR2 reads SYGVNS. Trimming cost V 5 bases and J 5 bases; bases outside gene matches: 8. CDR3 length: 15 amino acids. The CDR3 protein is CASSPGGHRDNEQFF. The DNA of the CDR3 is TGTGCCAGCAGTCCGGGGGGGCATCGGGACAATGAGCAGTTCTTC.

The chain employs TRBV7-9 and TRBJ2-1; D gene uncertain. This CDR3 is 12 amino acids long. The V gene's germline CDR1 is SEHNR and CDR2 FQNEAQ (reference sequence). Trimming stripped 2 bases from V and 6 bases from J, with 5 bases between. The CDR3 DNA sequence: TGTGCCAGCAGCTTACCGAGCAATGAGCAGTTCTTC. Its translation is CASSLPSNEQFF.

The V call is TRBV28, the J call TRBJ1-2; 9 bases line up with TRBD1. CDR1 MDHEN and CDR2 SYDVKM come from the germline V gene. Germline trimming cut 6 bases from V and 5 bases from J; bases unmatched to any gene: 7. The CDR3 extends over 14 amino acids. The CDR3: CASRSGQGWYGYTF. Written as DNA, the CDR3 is TGTGCCAGCAGATCTGGACAGGGGTGGTATGGCTACACCTTC.

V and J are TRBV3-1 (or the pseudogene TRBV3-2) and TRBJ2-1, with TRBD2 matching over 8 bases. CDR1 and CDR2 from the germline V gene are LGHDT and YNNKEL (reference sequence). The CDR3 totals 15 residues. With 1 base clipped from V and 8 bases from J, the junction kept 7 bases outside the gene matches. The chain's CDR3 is CASSQGLAGSDEQFF. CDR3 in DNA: TGTGCCAGCAGCCAAGGTCTAGCGGGTTCCGATGAGCAGTTCTTC.

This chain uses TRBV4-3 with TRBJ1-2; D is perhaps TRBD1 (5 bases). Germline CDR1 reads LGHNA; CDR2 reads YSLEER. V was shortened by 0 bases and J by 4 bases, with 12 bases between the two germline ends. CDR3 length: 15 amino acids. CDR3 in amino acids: CASSQDPGVAYGYTF. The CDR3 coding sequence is TGCGCCAGCAGCCAAGATCCGGGGGTCGCCTATGGCTACACCTTC.

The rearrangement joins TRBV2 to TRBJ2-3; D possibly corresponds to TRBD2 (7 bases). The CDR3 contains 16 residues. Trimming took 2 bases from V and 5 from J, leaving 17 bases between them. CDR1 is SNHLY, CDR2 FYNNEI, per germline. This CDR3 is CASSELGGGLGDTQYF. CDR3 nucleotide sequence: TGTGCCAGCAGTGAATTGGGGGGGGGCTTGGGAGATACGCAGTATTTT.

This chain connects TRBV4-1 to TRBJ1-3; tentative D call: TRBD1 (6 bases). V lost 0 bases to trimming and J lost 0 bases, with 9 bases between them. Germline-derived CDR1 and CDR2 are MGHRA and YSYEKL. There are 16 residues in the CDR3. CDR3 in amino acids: CASSQDRTVSGNTIYF. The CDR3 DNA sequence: TGCGCCAGCAGCCAAGATCGGACAGTCTCTGGAAACACCATATATTTT.

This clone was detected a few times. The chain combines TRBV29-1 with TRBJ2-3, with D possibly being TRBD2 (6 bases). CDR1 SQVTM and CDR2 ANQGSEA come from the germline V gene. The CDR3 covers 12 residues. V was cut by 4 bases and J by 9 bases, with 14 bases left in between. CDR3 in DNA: TGCAGCGTTGCCTCCAGGGAGGTGACGCAGTATTTT. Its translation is CSVASREVTQYF.

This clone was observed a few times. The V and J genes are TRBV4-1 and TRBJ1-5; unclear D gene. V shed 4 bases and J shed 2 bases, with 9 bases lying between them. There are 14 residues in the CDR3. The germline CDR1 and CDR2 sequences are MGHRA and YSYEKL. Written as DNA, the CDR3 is TGCGCCAGCAGCCGGTTATTAGGCAATCAGCCCCAGCATTTT. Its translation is CASSRLLGNQPQHF.

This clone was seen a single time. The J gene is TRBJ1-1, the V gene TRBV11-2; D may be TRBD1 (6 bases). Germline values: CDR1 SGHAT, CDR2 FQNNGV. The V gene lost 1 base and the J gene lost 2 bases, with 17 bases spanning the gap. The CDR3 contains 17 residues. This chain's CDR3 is CASSLVPGAKGNTEAFF. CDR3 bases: TGTGCCAGCAGCTTAGTTCCAGGGGCTAAGGGTAACACTGAAGCTTTCTTT.

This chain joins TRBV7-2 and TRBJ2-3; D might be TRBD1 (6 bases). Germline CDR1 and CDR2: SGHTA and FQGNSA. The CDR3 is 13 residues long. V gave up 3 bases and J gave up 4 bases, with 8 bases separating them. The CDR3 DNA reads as TGTGCCAGCAGCTTTACAGGGTCAGATACGCAGTATTTT. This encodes CASSFTGSDTQYF.

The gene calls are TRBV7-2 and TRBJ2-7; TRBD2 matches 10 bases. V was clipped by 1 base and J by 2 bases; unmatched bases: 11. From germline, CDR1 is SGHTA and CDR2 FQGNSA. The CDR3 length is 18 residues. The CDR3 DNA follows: TGTGCCAGCAGCTTAGTGTCCTCTAGCGGGGGAATGGCCTACGAGCAGTACTTC. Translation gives CASSLVSSSGGMAYEQYF. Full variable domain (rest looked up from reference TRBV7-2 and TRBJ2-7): GAGVSQSPSNKVTEKGKDVELRCDPISGHTALYWYRQSLGQGLEFLIYFQGNSAPDKSGLPSDRFSAERTGGSVSTLTIQRTQQEDSAVYLCASSLVSSSGGMAYEQYFGPGTRLTVT.

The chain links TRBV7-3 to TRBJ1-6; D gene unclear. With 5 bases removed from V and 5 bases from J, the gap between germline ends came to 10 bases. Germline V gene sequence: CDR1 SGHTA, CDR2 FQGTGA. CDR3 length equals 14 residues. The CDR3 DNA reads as TGTGCCAGCAGCCCGCGTCGTGATAATTCACCCCTCCACTTT. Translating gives CASSPRRDNSPLHF.

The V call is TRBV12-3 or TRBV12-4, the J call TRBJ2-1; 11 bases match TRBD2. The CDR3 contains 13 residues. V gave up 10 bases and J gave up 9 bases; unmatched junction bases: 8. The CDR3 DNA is TGTGCCACACTTAGCGGGGGGGCCGGTGAGCAGTTCTTC. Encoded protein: CATLSGGAGEQFF.

CDR3 protein: CATSSNSNTGELFF. Here the CDR3 DNA reads TGTGCCACCAGCAGTAATTCGAACACCGGGGAGCTGTTTTTT. The J gene is TRBJ2-2, the V gene TRBV15; D is unresolved. The CDR3 spans 14 residues. Trimming removed 3 bases from V and 0 bases from J, with 5 bases in between. CDR1 and CDR2 from the germline V gene are LNHNV and YYDKDF (reference sequence).

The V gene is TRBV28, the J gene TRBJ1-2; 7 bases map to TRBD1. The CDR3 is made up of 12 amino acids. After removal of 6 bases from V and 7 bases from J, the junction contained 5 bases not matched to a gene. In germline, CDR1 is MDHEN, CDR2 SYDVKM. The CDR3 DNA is TGTGCCAGCAGCTCAGGGGGACTTGGCTACACCTTC. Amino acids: CASSSGGLGYTF.

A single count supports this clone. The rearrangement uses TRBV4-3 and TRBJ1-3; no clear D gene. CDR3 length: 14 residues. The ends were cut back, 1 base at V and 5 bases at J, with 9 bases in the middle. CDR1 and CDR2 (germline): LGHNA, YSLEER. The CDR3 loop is CASSQVSSRNTIYF. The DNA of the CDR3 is TGCGCCAGCAGCCAAGTTAGCAGTAGAAACACCATATATTTT.

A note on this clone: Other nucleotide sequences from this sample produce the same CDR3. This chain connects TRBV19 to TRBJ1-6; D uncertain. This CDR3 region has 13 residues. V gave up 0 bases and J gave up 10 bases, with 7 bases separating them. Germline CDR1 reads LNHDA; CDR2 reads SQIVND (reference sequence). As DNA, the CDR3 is TGTGCCAGTAGTATAGACCGAGGGTCACCCCTCCACTTT. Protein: CASSIDRGSPLHF.

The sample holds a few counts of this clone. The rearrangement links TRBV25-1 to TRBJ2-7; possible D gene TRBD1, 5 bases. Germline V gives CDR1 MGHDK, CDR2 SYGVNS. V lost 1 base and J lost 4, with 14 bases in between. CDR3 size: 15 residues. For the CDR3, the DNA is TGTGCCAGCAGTGAATCGCAGGGCCCCCGGTACGAGCAGTACTTC. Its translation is CASSESQGPRYEQYF.

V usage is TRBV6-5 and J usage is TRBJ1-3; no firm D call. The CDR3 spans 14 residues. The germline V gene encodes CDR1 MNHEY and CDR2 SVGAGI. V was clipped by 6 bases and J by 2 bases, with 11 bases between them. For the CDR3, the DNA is TGTGCCAGCAGCCTGGGAGGGACTGGAAACACCATATATTTT. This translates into CASSLGGTGNTIYF.

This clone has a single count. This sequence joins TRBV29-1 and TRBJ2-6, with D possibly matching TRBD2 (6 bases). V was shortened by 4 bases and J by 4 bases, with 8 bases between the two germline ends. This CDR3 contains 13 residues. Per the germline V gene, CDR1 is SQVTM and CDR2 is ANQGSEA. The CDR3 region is CSVGEAGANVLTF. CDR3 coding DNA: TGCAGCGTTGGGGAGGCAGGGGCCAACGTCCTGACTTTC.

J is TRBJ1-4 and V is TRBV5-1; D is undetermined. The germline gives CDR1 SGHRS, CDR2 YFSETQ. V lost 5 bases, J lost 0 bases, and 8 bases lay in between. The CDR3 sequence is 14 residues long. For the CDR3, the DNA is TGCGCCAGCAGAATACAGTCAACTAATGAAAAACTGTTTTTT. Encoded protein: CASRIQSTNEKLFF.

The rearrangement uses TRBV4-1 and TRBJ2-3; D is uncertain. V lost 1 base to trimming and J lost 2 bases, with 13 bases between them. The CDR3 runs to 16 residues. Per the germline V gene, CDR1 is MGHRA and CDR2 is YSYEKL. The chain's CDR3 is CASSQARFTATDTQYF. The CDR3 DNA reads TGCGCCAGCAGCCAAGCGCGTTTTACCGCCACAGATACGCAGTATTTT.

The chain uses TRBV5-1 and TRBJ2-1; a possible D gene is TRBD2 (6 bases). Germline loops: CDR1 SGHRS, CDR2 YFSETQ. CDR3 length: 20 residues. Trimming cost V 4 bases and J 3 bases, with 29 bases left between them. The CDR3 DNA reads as TGCGCCAGCAGCCCCGGGCCAGGGACTCCCCTGGGGGTAGGCTACAATGAGCAGTTCTTC. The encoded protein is CASSPGPGTPLGVGYNEQFF.

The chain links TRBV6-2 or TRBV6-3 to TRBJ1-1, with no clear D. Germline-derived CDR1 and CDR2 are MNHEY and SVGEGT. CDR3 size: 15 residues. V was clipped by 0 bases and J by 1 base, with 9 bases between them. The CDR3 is CASSYSFSANTEAFF. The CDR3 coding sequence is TGTGCCAGCAGTTACTCGTTTAGTGCGAACACTGAAGCTTTCTTT.

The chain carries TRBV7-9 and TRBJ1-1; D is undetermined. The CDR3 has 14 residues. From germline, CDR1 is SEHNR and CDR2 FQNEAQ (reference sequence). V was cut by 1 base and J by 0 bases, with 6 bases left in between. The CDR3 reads CASSLGQMNTEAFF. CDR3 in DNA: TGTGCCAGCAGCTTAGGGCAGATGAACACTGAAGCTTTCTTT.

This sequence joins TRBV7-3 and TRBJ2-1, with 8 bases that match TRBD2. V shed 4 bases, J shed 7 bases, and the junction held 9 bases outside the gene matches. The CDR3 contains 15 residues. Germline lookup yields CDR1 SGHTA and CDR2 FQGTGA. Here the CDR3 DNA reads TGTGCCAGCAGCTGGCTAGCGGGTGGTTCGAATGAGCAGTTCTTC. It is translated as CASSWLAGGSNEQFF.

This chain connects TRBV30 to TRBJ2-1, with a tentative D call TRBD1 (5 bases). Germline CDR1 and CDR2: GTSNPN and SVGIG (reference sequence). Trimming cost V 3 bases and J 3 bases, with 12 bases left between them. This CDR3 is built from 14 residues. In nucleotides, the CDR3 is TGTGCCTGGAGCCTAGGGGCAGGCTACAATGAGCAGTTCTTC. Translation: CAWSLGAGYNEQFF.

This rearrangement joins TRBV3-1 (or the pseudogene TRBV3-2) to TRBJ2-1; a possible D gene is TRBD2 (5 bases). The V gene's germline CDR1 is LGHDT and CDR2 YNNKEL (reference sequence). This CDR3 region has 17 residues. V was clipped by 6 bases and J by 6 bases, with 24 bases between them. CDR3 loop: CASSKQTVGIAGNEQFF. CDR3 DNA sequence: TGTGCCAGCAGTAAGCAAACAGTAGGGATTGCGGGCAATGAGCAGTTCTTC.

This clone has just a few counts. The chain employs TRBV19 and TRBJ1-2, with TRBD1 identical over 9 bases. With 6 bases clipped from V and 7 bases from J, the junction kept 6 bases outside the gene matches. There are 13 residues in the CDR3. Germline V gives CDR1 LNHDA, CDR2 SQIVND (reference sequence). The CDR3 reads CASSPTGGSGYTF. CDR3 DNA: TGTGCCAGTAGCCCCACAGGGGGCAGTGGCTACACCTTC.